This T cell receptor beta chain emerged from a study of cytomegalovirus exposure and HLA in healthy donors. Comment on this clone: Its antigen remains unknown.

Broader study findings: In a later analysis, specific HLA alleles were associated with approximately 17,000 TCR beta sequences at a 0.05 false discovery rate. When analyzed later, the rates of TCR association showed variation by HLA locus, with DRB1 the most and HLA-C the fewest.

The PCR employed 60 Vbeta primers together with 13 Jbeta primers. Libraries were prepared by immunoSEQ multiplex PCR; TCRdb keeps only in-frame clonotypes and omits some of them. The sample lists around 130,000 clones; about 70% were seen once. The sequence was collected from a woman aged 55-69 years in good health and CMV-seropositive. The sequenced material came from PBMCs.

The CDR3 protein is CASSILSFGNQPQHF. Written as DNA, the CDR3 is TGTGCCAGTAGTATCCTGTCCTTTGGCAATCAGCCCCAGCATTTT. J is TRBJ1-5 and V is TRBV19, with unresolved D. CDR1 and CDR2 from the germline V gene are LNHDA and SQIVND (reference sequence). Deletions cut 3 bases from V and 2 bases from J, with 11 bases between. CDR3 length equals 15 residues.